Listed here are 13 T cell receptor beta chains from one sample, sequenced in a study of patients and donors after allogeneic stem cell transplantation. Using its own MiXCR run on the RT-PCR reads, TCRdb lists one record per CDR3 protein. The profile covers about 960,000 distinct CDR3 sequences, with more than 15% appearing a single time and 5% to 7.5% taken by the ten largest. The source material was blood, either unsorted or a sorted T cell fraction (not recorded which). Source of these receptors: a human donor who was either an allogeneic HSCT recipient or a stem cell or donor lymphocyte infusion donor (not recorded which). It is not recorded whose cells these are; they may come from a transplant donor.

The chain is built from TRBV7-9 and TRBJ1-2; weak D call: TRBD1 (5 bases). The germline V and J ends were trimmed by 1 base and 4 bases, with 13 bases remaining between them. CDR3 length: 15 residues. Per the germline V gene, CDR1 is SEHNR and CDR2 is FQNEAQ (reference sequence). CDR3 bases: TGTGCCAGCAGCTTAGTTTCTGGCGGGGCCTATGGCTACACCTTC. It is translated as CASSLVSGGAYGYTF.

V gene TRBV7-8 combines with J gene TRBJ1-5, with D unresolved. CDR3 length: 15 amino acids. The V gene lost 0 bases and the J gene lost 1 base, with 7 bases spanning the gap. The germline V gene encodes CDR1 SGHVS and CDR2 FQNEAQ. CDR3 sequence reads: CASSLAPLSNQPQHF. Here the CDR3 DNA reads TGTGCCAGCAGCTTAGCGCCTCTAAGCAATCAGCCCCAGCATTTT. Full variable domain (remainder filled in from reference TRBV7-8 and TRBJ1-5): GAGVSQSPRYKVAKRGQDVALRCDPISGHVSLFWYQQALGQGPEFLTYFQNEAQLDKSGLPSDRFFAERPEGSVSTLKIQRTQQEDSAVYLCASSLAPLSNQPQHFGDGTRLSIL.

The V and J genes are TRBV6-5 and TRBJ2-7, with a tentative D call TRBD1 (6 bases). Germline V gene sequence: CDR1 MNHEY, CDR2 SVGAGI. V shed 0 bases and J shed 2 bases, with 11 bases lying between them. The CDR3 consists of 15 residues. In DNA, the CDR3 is TGTGCCAGCAGTTACTCCCACCAGGGGACCTACGAGCAGTACTTC. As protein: CASSYSHQGTYEQYF.

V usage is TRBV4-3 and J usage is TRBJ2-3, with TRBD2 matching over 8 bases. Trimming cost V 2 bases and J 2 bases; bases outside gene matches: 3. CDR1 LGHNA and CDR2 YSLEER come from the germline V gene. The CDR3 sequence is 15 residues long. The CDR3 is CASSQQRGFTDTQYF. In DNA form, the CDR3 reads TGCGCCAGCAGCCAACAGCGGGGGTTCACAGATACGCAGTATTTT.

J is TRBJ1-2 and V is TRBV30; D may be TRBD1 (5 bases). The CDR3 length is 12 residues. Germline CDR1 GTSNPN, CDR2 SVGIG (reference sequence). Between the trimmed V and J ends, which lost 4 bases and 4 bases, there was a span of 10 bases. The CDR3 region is CAWTGKAYGYTF. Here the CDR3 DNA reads TGTGCCTGGACAGGGAAGGCCTATGGCTACACCTTC.

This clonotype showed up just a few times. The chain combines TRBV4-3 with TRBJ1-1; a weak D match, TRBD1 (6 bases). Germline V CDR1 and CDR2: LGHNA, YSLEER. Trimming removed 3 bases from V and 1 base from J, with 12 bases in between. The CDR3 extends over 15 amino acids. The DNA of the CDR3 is TGCGCCAGCAGCCAGAGCCCGGGACAGAACACTGAAGCTTTCTTT. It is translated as CASSQSPGQNTEAFF.

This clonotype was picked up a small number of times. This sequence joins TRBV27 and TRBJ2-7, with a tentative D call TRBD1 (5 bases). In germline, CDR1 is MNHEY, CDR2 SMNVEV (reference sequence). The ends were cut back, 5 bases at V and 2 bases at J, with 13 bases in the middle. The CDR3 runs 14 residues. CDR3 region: CASSPQGIPYEQYF. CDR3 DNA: TGTGCCAGCAGTCCCCAGGGAATCCCCTACGAGCAGTACTTC.

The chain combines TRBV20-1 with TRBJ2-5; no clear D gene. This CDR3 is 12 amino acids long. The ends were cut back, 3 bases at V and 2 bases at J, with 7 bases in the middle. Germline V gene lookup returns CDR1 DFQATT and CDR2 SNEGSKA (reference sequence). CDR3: CSASYRQETQYF. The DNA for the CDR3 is TGCAGTGCTAGTTACAGACAAGAGACCCAGTACTTC.

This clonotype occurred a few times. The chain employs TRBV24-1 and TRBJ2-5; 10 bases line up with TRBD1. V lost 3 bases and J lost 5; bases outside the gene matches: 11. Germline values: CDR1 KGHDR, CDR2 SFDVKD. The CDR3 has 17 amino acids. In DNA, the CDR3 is TGTGCCACCAGTGATCCCAGCCGACAGGGGGCTGGCGAGACCCAGTACTTC. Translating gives CATSDPSRQGAGETQYF.

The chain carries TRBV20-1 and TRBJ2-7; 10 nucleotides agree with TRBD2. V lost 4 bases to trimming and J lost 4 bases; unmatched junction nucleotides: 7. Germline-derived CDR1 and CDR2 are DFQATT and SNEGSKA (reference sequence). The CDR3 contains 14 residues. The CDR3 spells CSAKKREGLYEQYF. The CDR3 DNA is TGCAGTGCTAAAAAGCGGGAGGGCCTGTACGAGCAGTACTTC.

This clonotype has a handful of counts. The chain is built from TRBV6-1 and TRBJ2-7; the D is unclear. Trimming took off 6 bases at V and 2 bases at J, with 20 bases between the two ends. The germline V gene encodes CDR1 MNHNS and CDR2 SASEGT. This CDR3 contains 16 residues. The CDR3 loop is CASSPPSSDGPYEQYF. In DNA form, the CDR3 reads TGTGCCAGCAGCCCCCCGAGCTCCGACGGTCCCTACGAGCAGTACTTC.

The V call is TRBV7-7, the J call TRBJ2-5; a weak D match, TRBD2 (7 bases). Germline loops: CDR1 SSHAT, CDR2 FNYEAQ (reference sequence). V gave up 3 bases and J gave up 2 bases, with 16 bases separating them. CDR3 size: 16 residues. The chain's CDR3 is CASSFLGASGQETQYF. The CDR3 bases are TGTGCCAGCAGCTTCCTGGGGGCTAGCGGACAAGAGACCCAGTACTTC.

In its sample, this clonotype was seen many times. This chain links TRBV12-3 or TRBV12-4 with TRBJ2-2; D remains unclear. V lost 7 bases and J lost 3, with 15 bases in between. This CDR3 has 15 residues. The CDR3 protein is CASNPRSTHTGELFF. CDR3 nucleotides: TGTGCCAGCAACCCTCGCTCCACACACACCGGGGAGCTGTTTTTT.